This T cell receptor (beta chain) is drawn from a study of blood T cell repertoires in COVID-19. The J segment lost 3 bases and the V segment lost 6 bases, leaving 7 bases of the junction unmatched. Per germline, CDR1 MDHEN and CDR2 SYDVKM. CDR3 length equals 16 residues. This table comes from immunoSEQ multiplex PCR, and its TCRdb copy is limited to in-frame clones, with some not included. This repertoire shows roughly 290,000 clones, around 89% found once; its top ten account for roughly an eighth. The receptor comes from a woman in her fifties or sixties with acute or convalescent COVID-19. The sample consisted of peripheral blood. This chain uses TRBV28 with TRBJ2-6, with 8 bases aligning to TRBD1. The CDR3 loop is CASSLLRGLGANVLTF. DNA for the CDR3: TGTGCCAGCAGCCTGCTCAGGGGGCTTGGGGCCAACGTCCTGACTTTC.